The 29 T cell receptor beta chains below all came from one sample that was sequenced in a study of blood T cell repertoires in COVID-19. Sequenced by immunoSEQ multiplex PCR; TCRdb stores in-frame clones only, minus some. The sample has hundreds of thousands of clones; nearly 90% are singletons. Sample: PBMCs or T cells enriched from blood (not recorded which). These receptors were obtained from a young woman who had recovered from COVID-19.

This clone was seen many times. V gene TRBV9 combines with J gene TRBJ1-2; 9 nucleotides align to TRBD1. Germline values: CDR1 SGDLS, CDR2 YYNGEE. The CDR3 length is 14 residues. V lost 0 bases, J lost 5 bases, and 2 bases stayed unmatched. In DNA form, the CDR3 reads TGTGCCAGCAGCGTAGCGGGACAGGGTTATGGCTACACCTTC. Translated, it gives CASSVAGQGYGYTF.

The chain has TRBV5-6 and TRBJ2-7; TRBD1 might be the D (6 bases). V lost 4 bases, J lost 4 bases, and 12 bases lay in between. The CDR3 loop spans 13 amino acids. Germline loops: CDR1 SGHDT, CDR2 YYEEEE. The CDR3 DNA is TGTGCCAGCAGCACAGGGAATTTTTACGAGCAGTACTTC. This translates into CASSTGNFYEQYF.

This chain uses TRBV29-1 with TRBJ1-4; maybe TRBD1 (5 bases). Looked up from germline, CDR1 is SQVTM and CDR2 is ANQGSEA. This CDR3 is built from 13 residues. V was pared by 4 bases and J by 13 bases, with 19 bases between. The chain's CDR3 is CSVVTGGSRLLFF. CDR3 nucleotide sequence: TGCAGCGTTGTTACAGGCGGCTCAAGGTTACTGTTTTTT.

This clone showed up just once. CDR3 DNA sequence: TGTGCCAGCAGCTTAAAACTAGCGGGAGGGCCTTTCGGGGAGCTGTTTTTT. This translates into CASSLKLAGGPFGELFF. V is TRBV5-8 and J is TRBJ2-2, with 13 bases matching TRBD2. Germline CDR1 SGHTS, CDR2 YDEGEE. The CDR3 runs to 17 residues. The V segment lost 2 bases and the J segment 7 bases; nucleotides outside the gene matches: 8.

V usage is TRBV5-6 and J usage is TRBJ2-5, with D possibly TRBD2 on 6 matching bases. The germline gives CDR1 SGHDT, CDR2 YYEEEE. The CDR3 length is 15 residues. V was cut by 2 bases and J by 3 bases, with 14 bases left in between. CDR3 sequence (DNA): TGTGCCAGCAGCTTTTGGGGCACGGGGGAAGAGACCCAGTACTTC. Translation: CASSFWGTGEETQYF.

The genes are TRBV29-1 and TRBJ1-1; D remains ambiguous. CDR3 length: 13 residues. V lost 4 bases and J 1 base, leaving 10 bases between the germline ends. CDR1 is SQVTM and CDR2 is ANQGSEA in the germline V gene. For the CDR3, the DNA is TGCAGCGTTGCGAATCGGGAGAACACTGAAGCTTTCTTT. This translates into CSVANRENTEAFF.

The chain couples TRBV18 to TRBJ2-7; weak D call: TRBD1 (5 bases). V was shortened by 6 bases and J by 0 bases, with 9 bases between the two germline ends. Germline lookup yields CDR1 KGHSH and CDR2 LQKENI. CDR3 size: 13 residues. CDR3 residues: CASSPDSSYEQYF. The CDR3 bases are TGTGCCAGCTCCCCTGACAGCTCCTACGAGCAGTACTTC. The full variable domain, with the rest looked up from reference TRBV18 and TRBJ2-7, is NAGVMQNPRHLVRRRGQEARLRCSPMKGHSHVYWYRQLPEEGLKFMVYLQKENIIDESGMPKERFSAEFPKEGPSILRIQQVVRGDSAAYFCASSPDSSYEQYFGPGTRLTVT.

The gene calls are TRBV19 and TRBJ2-1, with 9 bases that match TRBD2. Per germline, CDR1 LNHDA and CDR2 SQIVND (reference sequence). This CDR3 spans 17 amino acids. After removal of 6 bases from V and 2 bases from J, the junction contained 11 bases not matched to a gene. CDR3 nucleotides: TGTGCCAGTAGACGGACTAGCGTAACCGGGCCCTACAATGAGCAGTTCTTC. Translation gives CASRRTSVTGPYNEQFF.

The gene calls are TRBV28 and TRBJ2-6, with 10 positions matching TRBD1. V lost 6 bases to trimming and J lost 0 bases; unmatched junction nucleotides: 5. This CDR3 contains 17 residues. Germline values: CDR1 MDHEN, CDR2 SYDVKM. The CDR3 bases are TGTGCCAGCAGATCGACAGGGGGCTCCTCTGGGGCCAACGTCCTGACTTTC. Translating gives CASRSTGGSSGANVLTF.

This rearrangement joins TRBV28 to TRBJ1-2, with 7 bases matching TRBD1. Per germline, CDR1 MDHEN and CDR2 SYDVKM. There are 15 residues in the CDR3. Germline trimming cut 5 bases from V and 2 bases from J; bases unmatched to any gene: 8. DNA for the CDR3: TGTGCCAGCAGTCCCCAGACAGGGCCGAACTATGGCTACACCTTC. Translating gives CASSPQTGPNYGYTF.

This clone was detected only once. This chain connects TRBV6-4 to TRBJ1-5; D is ambiguous. The CDR3 has 14 amino acids. Between the trimmed V and J ends, which lost 2 bases and 0 bases, there was a span of 5 bases. Germline CDR1 reads MRHNA; CDR2 reads SNTAGT. This CDR3 is CASSDSDSNQPQHF. The CDR3 DNA follows: TGTGCCAGCAGTGACAGCGATAGCAATCAGCCCCAGCATTTT.

The chain carries TRBV7-2 and TRBJ1-5; no clear D gene. V was cut by 5 bases and J by 5 bases, with 10 bases left in between. Germline assignment: CDR1 SGHTA and CDR2 FQGNSA. This CDR3 is built from 13 residues. CDR3 region: CASSVGRDQPQHF. The CDR3 coding sequence is TGTGCCAGCAGCGTAGGGAGGGATCAGCCCCAGCATTTT.

This chain uses TRBV6-2 or TRBV6-3 with TRBJ1-2; TRBD1 agrees at 8 bases. V gave up 5 bases and J gave up 4 bases; unmatched junction bases: 6. This CDR3 is built from 14 residues. CDR1 is MNHEY and CDR2 is SVGEGT in the germline V gene. CDR3 region: CASSPPTGVYGYTF. Here the CDR3 DNA reads TGTGCCAGCAGTCCCCCGACAGGGGTCTATGGCTACACCTTC.

This clone was counted a few times. The rearrangement uses TRBV14 and TRBJ1-6, with 8 bases fitting TRBD1. The length of the CDR3 is 16 residues. The J segment lost 5 bases and the V segment lost 4 bases, leaving 7 bases of the junction unmatched. Germline CDR1 is SGHDN and CDR2 is FVKESK. For the CDR3, the DNA is TGTGCCAGCAGCCTCCCCGGACAGGGTCATAATTCACCCCTCCACTTT. Translating it yields CASSLPGQGHNSPLHF.

V is TRBV18 and J is TRBJ1-5, with 11 bases matching TRBD1. The CDR3 is 16 amino acids. After removal of 3 bases from V and 7 bases from J, the junction contained 8 bases not matched to a gene. Germline CDR1 KGHSH, CDR2 LQKENI. CDR3 bases: TGTGCCAGCTCACCCTCGGACAGGGGGCAGAACCAGCCCCAGCATTTT. It translates to CASSPSDRGQNQPQHF.

The chain combines TRBV12-2 with TRBJ2-5; no check of the table's D call, TRBD1, against the DNA was made. TRBV12-2 is noted as a pseudogene. The CDR3 loop spans 16 amino acids. In DNA, the CDR3 is TGTGCAAGTCGCTTAGGCAAAACATCCTCCCCAGAGACCCAGTACTTC. Translated, it gives CASRLGKTSSPETQYF.

This clone was seen only once. The rearrangement uses TRBV6-5 and TRBJ2-5; D is possibly TRBD1 (6 bases). V was cut by 2 bases and J by 0 bases, with 10 bases left in between. The germline CDR1 and CDR2 sequences are MNHEY and SVGAGI. The CDR3 has 15 amino acids. This CDR3 is CASSYLWDNQETQYF. The CDR3 bases are TGTGCCAGCAGTTACCTATGGGACAACCAAGAGACCCAGTACTTC.

The chain couples TRBV4-3 to TRBJ2-5; 11 nucleotides line up with TRBD2. The CDR3 consists of 19 residues. Germline-derived CDR1 and CDR2 are LGHNA and YSLEER. With V trimmed by 0 bases and J by 5 bases, 14 bases remained unmatched. The CDR3, as DNA: TGCGCCAGCAGCCAAGAGGCTCCCACTAGCGGGGGAACGGGGGAGACCCAGTACTTC. Protein: CASSQEAPTSGGTGETQYF.

This chain links TRBV28 with TRBJ2-3; D not resolved. This CDR3 has 12 amino acids. V lost 3 bases and J 9 bases, leaving 10 bases between the germline ends. The germline V gene has CDR1 MDHEN and CDR2 SYDVKM. This CDR3 reads CASSFPVRTQYF. The CDR3 DNA reads as TGTGCCAGCAGTTTCCCGGTCCGGACGCAGTATTTT.

This chain joins TRBV6-5 and TRBJ1-4; the match to TRBD1 covers 7 bases. In germline, CDR1 is MNHEY, CDR2 SVGAGI. The CDR3 totals 14 residues. With 7 bases clipped from V and 5 bases from J, the junction kept 7 bases outside the gene matches. The CDR3 sequence: CASKPGTENEKLFF. The CDR3 nucleotides are TGTGCCAGCAAACCCGGGACAGAAAATGAAAAACTGTTTTTT.

This clone is a singleton in its sample. The V gene is TRBV11-3, the J gene TRBJ2-7; 16 bases align to TRBD2. J gave up 0 bases and V 3 bases, and 11 bases lay outside the gene matches. CDR3 size: 20 residues. The germline V gene has CDR1 SGHNT and CDR2 YENEEA. CDR3 sequence: CASSFVWGLAGGFSSYEQYF. For the CDR3, the DNA is TGTGCCAGCAGCTTCGTTTGGGGACTAGCGGGGGGGTTTAGCTCCTACGAGCAGTACTTC.

This clone has only one observation. The chain carries TRBV3-1 (or the pseudogene TRBV3-2) and TRBJ1-5; 7 positions agree with TRBD1. The germline V gene encodes CDR1 LGHDT and CDR2 YNNKEL (reference sequence). Germline trimming cut 1 base from V and 4 bases from J; bases unmatched to any gene: 4. This CDR3 comprises 15 residues. The CDR3 DNA sequence: TGTGCCAGCAGCCAAGCGGACAGGATAAATCAGCCCCAGCATTTT. Its translation: CASSQADRINQPQHF.

This clone was recorded only once. The chain couples TRBV12-3 or TRBV12-4 to TRBJ1-1; 8 bases fit TRBD1. The CDR3 covers 13 residues. J gave up 7 bases and V 0 bases, and 1 base lay outside the gene matches. The DNA of the CDR3 is TGTGCCAGCAGTTTAGCGACAGGGGTTGAAGCTTTCTTT. Protein: CASSLATGVEAFF.

A note on this clone: This same CDR3 is encoded by further DNA sequences in the sample. The V call is TRBV5-1, the J call TRBJ2-7; D remains unclear. This CDR3 is built from 12 residues. Germline V gene sequence: CDR1 SGHRS, CDR2 YFSETQ. Deletions cut 0 bases from V and 3 bases from J, with 4 bases between. CDR3 in amino acids: CASSLGGYEQYF. The DNA of the CDR3 is TGCGCCAGCAGCTTGGGAGGCTACGAGCAGTACTTC.

The chain joins TRBV7-8 to TRBJ1-5; TRBD1 is a possible D gene (5 bases). The CDR3 extends over 15 amino acids. V gave up 7 bases and J gave up 7 bases, with 20 bases separating them. The germline CDR1 and CDR2 sequences are SGHVS and FQNEAQ. The CDR3 region is CASTNAGGGRQPQHF. The CDR3 DNA reads as TGTGCCAGCACCAATGCGGGCGGGGGAAGGCAGCCCCAGCATTTT.

The rearrangement joins TRBV19 to TRBJ1-2, with D possibly matching TRBD1 (6 bases). Trimming removed 7 bases at V and 8 bases at J, with 23 bases between. This CDR3 comprises 15 residues. Germline CDR1 reads LNHDA; CDR2 reads SQIVND (reference sequence). The CDR3 DNA is TGTGCCAGTATTCCCCGGCGTCAGGGGAAGAACGGCTACACCTTC. Amino acid sequence: CASIPRRQGKNGYTF.

The CDR3 DNA is TGTGCCACCAGTGATCCCCCAGGGGGCGAGGATGAAAAACTGTTTTTT. Encoded protein: CATSDPPGGEDEKLFF. The rearrangement uses TRBV24-1 and TRBJ1-4; TRBD1 matches 8 bases. The CDR3 length is 16 residues. The germline gives CDR1 KGHDR, CDR2 SFDVKD. Trimming at V came to 3 bases and at J to 6 bases, leaving 8 bases not matched to a gene.

This clone was counted only a few times. The rearrangement joins TRBV7-2 to TRBJ1-4, with D possibly matching TRBD1 (5 bases). V was shortened by 2 bases and J by 12 bases, with 10 bases between the two germline ends. The CDR3 covers 12 residues. Germline CDR1 and CDR2: SGHTA and FQGNSA. CDR3 nucleotide sequence: TGTGCCAGCAGCTTATCAGGCAGGGAACTGTTTTTT. This gives the protein CASSLSGRELFF. Full variable domain (missing parts from reference TRBV7-2 and TRBJ1-4): GAGVSQSPSNKVTEKGKDVELRCDPISGHTALYWYRQSLGQGLEFLIYFQGNSAPDKSGLPSDRFSAERTGGSVSTLTIQRTQQEDSAVYLCASSLSGRELFFGSGTQLSVL.

V gene TRBV2 combines with J gene TRBJ1-1, with D possibly TRBD1 on 5 matching bases. The CDR3 consists of 14 residues. Per the germline V gene, CDR1 is SNHLY and CDR2 is FYNNEI. Trimming took 6 bases from V and 0 from J, leaving 11 bases between them. CDR3 DNA: TGTGCCAGCAGCGAGACAGCGTTGAACACTGAAGCTTTCTTT. This translates into CASSETALNTEAFF.